These 30 T cell receptor beta chains originate from one sample sequenced in a study of blood T cell repertoires in COVID-19. The data were produced by immunoSEQ multiplex PCR, yet TCRdb's version contains in-frame clones alone and is incomplete. Among nearly 45,000 clones listed, more than 75% were seen once. The sequenced material came from peripheral blood. Receptors were obtained from a man in his 70s with acute or convalescent COVID-19.

The CDR3 bases are TGTGCCAGCAGCGCCCAGTTAACCTACGAGCAGTACTTC. Its translation: CASSAQLTYEQYF. The V and J genes are TRBV5-6 and TRBJ2-7; D is uncertain. This CDR3 has 13 amino acids. V was cut by 4 bases and J by 2 bases, with 10 bases left in between. Looked up from germline, CDR1 is SGHDT and CDR2 is YYEEEE.

The chain has TRBV6-5 and TRBJ1-2; 7 nucleotides match TRBD1. Germline trimming cut 5 bases from V and 3 bases from J; bases unmatched to any gene: 6. The CDR3 covers 14 residues. CDR1 MNHEY and CDR2 SVGAGI come from the germline V gene. The CDR3: CASSRDSPYYGYTF. The CDR3 bases are TGTGCCAGCAGTCGGGACAGCCCCTACTATGGCTACACCTTC.

A few counts support this clone. The chain recombines TRBV19 with TRBJ2-3, with 9 bases aligning to TRBD1. The CDR3 consists of 14 residues. Losses at the gene ends were 1 base for V and 4 bases for J; bases not matched to a gene: 0. Germline-derived CDR1 and CDR2 are LNHDA and SQIVND (reference sequence). The CDR3 reads CASSIGQGADTQYF. CDR3 nucleotide sequence: TGTGCCAGTAGTATAGGACAGGGGGCAGATACGCAGTATTTT.

This rearrangement joins TRBV6-5 to TRBJ2-1; TRBD2 matches at 9 bases. There are 13 residues in the CDR3. Germline V gene sequence: CDR1 MNHEY, CDR2 SVGAGI. Trimming cost V 2 bases and J 15 bases; bases outside gene matches: 8. This chain's CDR3 is CASSYGGGGRRFF. The DNA for the CDR3 is TGTGCCAGCAGTTACGGCGGGGGGGGACGGCGGTTCTTC.

This clone was detected ten times or more. V usage is TRBV18 and J usage is TRBJ1-1; D is unclear. Germline CDR1 is KGHSH and CDR2 is LQKENI. Trimming left V 0 bases short and J 8 bases short, with 7 bases between. The CDR3 covers 12 residues. CDR3: CASSPPMGEAFF. Written as DNA, the CDR3 is TGTGCCAGCTCACCACCTATGGGCGAAGCTTTCTTT.

A word on this clone: The sample contains more than one DNA sequence encoding this CDR3. The chain carries TRBV4-3 and TRBJ1-1, with 8 bases matching TRBD1. Germline trimming cut 3 bases from V and 2 bases from J; bases unmatched to any gene: 2. The V gene's germline CDR1 is LGHNA and CDR2 YSLEER. The CDR3 loop spans 14 amino acids. The CDR3: CASSHGQGNTEAFF. CDR3 nucleotide sequence: TGCGCCAGCAGCCACGGACAGGGAAACACTGAAGCTTTCTTT.

The J gene is TRBJ2-5, the V gene TRBV9; the match to TRBD1 covers 7 bases. CDR1 is SGDLS and CDR2 is YYNGEE in the germline V gene. Trimming removed 5 bases from V and 2 bases from J; junction bases left unmatched: 9. CDR3 length equals 15 residues. CDR3 in DNA: TGTGCCAGCAGAGCGACAGGGAACCCTCAAGAGACCCAGTACTTC. Translation gives CASRATGNPQETQYF.

The chain employs TRBV7-2 and TRBJ1-2; D is undetermined. Germline V lookup: CDR1 SGHTA, CDR2 FQGNSA. The V end was cut by 2 bases, the J end by 2 bases, with 12 bases between. The CDR3 loop spans 15 amino acids. CDR3: CASSLSNYLNYGYTF. CDR3 sequence (DNA): TGTGCCAGCAGCTTATCAAATTATCTAAACTATGGCTACACCTTC.

The V and J genes are TRBV18 and TRBJ2-7; TRBD1 might be the D (6 bases). This CDR3 is 13 amino acids long. Germline V CDR1 and CDR2: KGHSH, LQKENI. The V end was cut by 3 bases, the J end by 3 bases, with 9 bases between. This CDR3 reads CASSPRDNYEQYF. DNA of the CDR3: TGTGCCAGCTCACCCCGGGACAACTACGAGCAGTACTTC.

This chain joins TRBV12-3 or TRBV12-4 and TRBJ2-5, with D tentatively TRBD1 (6 bases). V lost 6 bases, J lost 2 bases, and 10 bases lay in between. The CDR3 totals 13 residues. CDR3 protein: CASSGTPQETQYF. The DNA of the CDR3 is TGTGCCAGCAGCGGGACACCTCAAGAGACCCAGTACTTC.

The genes are TRBV18 and TRBJ1-1; D is unresolved. V was pared by 2 bases and J by 1 base, with 8 bases between. The CDR3 is made up of 14 amino acids. Germline V lookup: CDR1 KGHSH, CDR2 LQKENI. This CDR3 reads CASSPVSRNTEAFF. DNA of the CDR3: TGTGCCAGCTCACCAGTCTCGCGGAACACTGAAGCTTTCTTT.

The chain is built from TRBV9 and TRBJ2-5, with 7 bases identical to TRBD1. Germline-derived CDR1 and CDR2 are SGDLS and YYNGEE. This CDR3 comprises 14 residues. Trimming at V came to 3 bases and at J to 1 base, leaving 3 bases not matched to a gene. As DNA, the CDR3 is TGTGCCAGCAGCGCGGGGACAGTCCAAGAGACCCAGTACTTC. Its protein product is CASSAGTVQETQYF.

The chain is built from TRBV11-2 and TRBJ1-1; D is unclear. From germline, CDR1 is SGHAT and CDR2 FQNNGV. The CDR3 runs to 12 residues. The V end lost 4 bases, the J end lost 7 bases, and 10 bases lay between the germline ends. The CDR3 region has the DNA TGTGCCAGCAGCTCCACACGCATTGAAGCTTTCTTT. It translates to CASSSTRIEAFF.

The chain recombines TRBV14 with TRBJ1-1; 8 bases line up with TRBD1. The CDR3 is made up of 16 amino acids. With 0 bases clipped from V and 3 bases from J, the junction kept 6 bases outside the gene matches. CDR1 and CDR2 (germline): SGHDN, FVKESK. CDR3 loop: CASSQDGGQVYTEAFF. For the CDR3, the DNA is TGTGCCAGCAGCCAAGATGGGGGACAGGTATACACTGAAGCTTTCTTT.

This clone has only one observation. The chain recombines TRBV6-1 with TRBJ2-5; D perhaps matches TRBD1 (6 bases). Germline loops: CDR1 MNHNS, CDR2 SASEGT. The CDR3 extends over 15 amino acids. The ends were cut back, 2 bases at V and 3 bases at J, with 13 bases in the middle. The CDR3 reads CASSETLNREETQYF. The CDR3 DNA is TGTGCCAGCAGTGAAACCCTAAACAGGGAAGAGACCCAGTACTTC.

This clone showed up just once. This chain connects TRBV28 to TRBJ1-1; D perhaps matches TRBD1 (6 bases). The CDR3 runs 16 residues. Per the germline V gene, CDR1 is MDHEN and CDR2 is SYDVKM. Trimming left V 3 bases short and J 1 base short, with 15 bases between. The CDR3 DNA follows: TGTGCCAGCAGTTTCGTTGGAAGGGGGAGGAACACTGAAGCTTTCTTT. Translated, it gives CASSFVGRGRNTEAFF.

The chain recombines TRBV6-5 with TRBJ2-7, with 8 bases lining up with TRBD1. V lost 9 bases and J lost 6; bases outside the gene matches: 10. The CDR3 has 13 amino acids. Germline V gene data show CDR1 as MNHEY and CDR2 as SVGAGI. The CDR3 DNA sequence: TGTGCCAGTACAGGGGGACAGGCTCGCGAGCAGTACTTC. This encodes CASTGGQAREQYF.

V usage is TRBV7-9 and J usage is TRBJ2-1, with D possibly TRBD2 on 5 matching bases. The CDR3 spans 15 residues. The germline V gene has CDR1 SEHNR and CDR2 FQNEAQ (reference sequence). V lost 4 bases and J lost 6, with 16 bases in between. In DNA form, the CDR3 reads TGTGCCAGCAGCTCCACTAGTTACTGGGGCAATGAGCAGTTCTTC. Protein: CASSSTSYWGNEQFF.

This chain links TRBV28 with TRBJ1-1, with a possible D match to TRBD1 (5 bases). The CDR3 consists of 15 residues. V lost 1 base and J 1 base, leaving 10 bases between the germline ends. CDR1 and CDR2 from the germline V gene are MDHEN and SYDVKM. The CDR3 here is CASSLLGLGNTEAFF. CDR3 nucleotides: TGTGCCAGCAGTTTATTGGGGCTGGGGAACACTGAAGCTTTCTTT.

This clone was detected once. V usage is TRBV5-6 and J usage is TRBJ1-2, with 11 bases matching TRBD1. Germline lookup yields CDR1 SGHDT and CDR2 YYEEEE. V lost 3 bases, J lost 4 bases, and 8 bases stayed unmatched. The CDR3 spans 16 residues. CDR3 sequence reads: CASSYTGQGAAYGYTF. CDR3 nucleotides: TGTGCCAGCAGCTACACCGGACAGGGGGCCGCCTATGGCTACACCTTC.

The chain joins TRBV7-9 to TRBJ2-5; D gene ambiguous. Germline-derived CDR1 and CDR2 are SEHNR and FQNEAQ (reference sequence). The germline V and J ends were trimmed by 3 bases and 1 base, with 12 bases remaining between them. This CDR3 is 15 amino acids long. CDR3 region: CASSFLGGFQETQYF. DNA for the CDR3: TGTGCCAGCAGCTTTCTCGGCGGTTTCCAAGAGACCCAGTACTTC.

The V call is TRBV9, the J call TRBJ1-1, with TRBD1 as a possible D gene (5 bases). With 0 bases removed from V and 0 bases from J, the gap between germline ends came to 9 bases. Germline CDR1 SGDLS, CDR2 YYNGEE. The CDR3 runs to 15 residues. The CDR3 coding sequence is TGTGCCAGCAGCGTAGGTGGACATCTGAACACTGAAGCTTTCTTT. Its translation: CASSVGGHLNTEAFF.

This clone was detected only once. This chain joins TRBV2 and TRBJ1-2; D is possibly TRBD1 (5 bases). Trimming left V 9 bases short and J 2 bases short, with 13 bases between. This CDR3 comprises 13 residues. CDR1 and CDR2 (germline): SNHLY, FYNNEI. The CDR3 here is CASTFRANYGYTF. CDR3 DNA: TGTGCCAGTACGTTCAGGGCCAACTATGGCTACACCTTC.

This rearrangement joins TRBV19 to TRBJ2-2; no clear D. With 1 base removed from V and 6 bases from J, the gap between germline ends came to 3 bases. The CDR3 extends over 12 amino acids. From germline, CDR1 is LNHDA and CDR2 SQIVND (reference sequence). CDR3 nucleotide sequence: TGTGCCAGTAGTATAGCTCCCGGGGAGCTGTTTTTT. This codes for CASSIAPGELFF.

The chain recombines TRBV11-2 with TRBJ2-2; D may be TRBD1 (5 bases). V lost 3 bases to trimming and J lost 5 bases, with 13 bases between them. This CDR3 contains 15 residues. Germline V lookup: CDR1 SGHAT, CDR2 FQNNGV. Here the CDR3 DNA reads TGTGCCAGCAGCTTCCTCAGGGATCGGACCGGGGAGCTGTTTTTT. Protein product: CASSFLRDRTGELFF.

This chain joins TRBV4-1 and TRBJ1-2, with a tentative D call TRBD1 (6 bases). Trimming shortened V by 0 bases and J by 4 bases, and 18 bases separated the two germline ends. Germline V CDR1 and CDR2: MGHRA, YSYEKL. CDR3 length equals 17 residues. The DNA for the CDR3 is TGCGCCAGCAGCCAAGATGGGGGGGCACGCTCGATCTATGGCTACACCTTC. This translates into CASSQDGGARSIYGYTF.

The table lists this clone with a few counts. This chain connects TRBV3-1 (or the pseudogene TRBV3-2) to TRBJ1-6; TRBD1 is a possible D gene (6 bases). Germline V gene data show CDR1 as LGHDT and CDR2 as YNNKEL (reference sequence). The CDR3 loop spans 14 amino acids. V lost 1 base, J lost 7 bases, and 8 bases lay in between. Here the CDR3 DNA reads TGTGCCAGCAGCCAAGGACAGGACAATTCACCCCTCCACTTT. Translation: CASSQGQDNSPLHF.

The CDR3 nucleotides read TGCGCCAGTCAGGGGGGACAAGATACGCAGTATTTT. Encoded protein: CASQGGQDTQYF. The chain joins TRBV5-1 to TRBJ2-3; TRBD1 might be the D (7 bases). Trimming shortened V by 8 bases and J by 5 bases, and 12 bases separated the two germline ends. The CDR3 sequence is 12 residues long. Germline assignment: CDR1 SGHRS and CDR2 YFSETQ.

This clone turned up a few times. The rearrangement joins TRBV19 to TRBJ1-6, with D unresolved. Germline loops: CDR1 LNHDA, CDR2 SQIVND (reference sequence). This CDR3 spans 13 amino acids. With 9 bases removed from V and 9 bases from J, the gap between germline ends came to 15 bases. The CDR3 DNA reads as TGTGCCAGCTCTTCAACCTCGGGTTCACCCCTCCACTTT. As protein: CASSSTSGSPLHF.

V gene TRBV18 combines with J gene TRBJ1-1; 7 bases are shared with TRBD1. V shed 8 bases, J shed 9 bases, and the junction held 15 bases outside the gene matches. The CDR3 is 14 residues long. Germline CDR1 KGHSH, CDR2 LQKENI. The CDR3 DNA follows: TGTGCCAGCCGGACGGGGAGACAGGGTGTCAAAGCTTTCTTT. This codes for CASRTGRQGVKAFF.